The sequence of this T cell receptor beta chain was determined in a study of CD8 T cells in ankylosing spondylitis. Study conclusions and caveats: There was reportedly significant enrichment of clones that were disease-linked in matched ankylosing spondylitis synovial fluid. Characteristic of ankylosing spondylitis blood, it appeared, was a TCR beta motif comprising roughly eight highly homologous variants.

TCRdb reanalysed the 5' RACE reads using MiXCR and keeps one entry per CDR3 protein. The sample includes approximately 150,000 distinct CDR3 sequences, approximately 17% of them seen just once. Points on this clonotype: Its antigen is still unknown.

The sequenced sample was blood, either unsorted or a sorted T cell fraction (not recorded which). The TCR was taken from a male donor with ankylosing spondylitis.

DNA for the CDR3: TGTGCCAGCAGCGTAGAGGGGGACACCACCGGGACTAGCGGGCCAACATTGGGAAATGAGCAGTTCTTC. Residues: CASSVEGDTTGTSGPTLGNEQFF. V and J are TRBV9 and TRBJ2-1; 12 positions match TRBD2. Germline V CDR1 and CDR2: SGDLS, YYNGEE. The length of the CDR3 is 23 residues. The ends lost 0 bases at V and 7 bases at J; junction bases unmatched: 26.